The 16 T cell receptor beta chains listed next were all sequenced from one sample in a study of blood T cell repertoires in COVID-19. Sequencing was performed with immunoSEQ multiplex PCR; in TCRdb, only in-frame clones are kept and a portion is missing. The sample has over 200,000 clones, more than 85% seen once. The sequencing input was peripheral blood. The receptor set was obtained from a man aged 40-49 years with active or convalescent COVID-19.

The chain links TRBV27 to TRBJ1-1; D possibly corresponds to TRBD1 (6 bases). The germline V gene has CDR1 MNHEY and CDR2 SMNVEV (reference sequence). Trimming stripped 5 bases from V and 4 bases from J, with 14 bases between. The CDR3 has 14 residues. The CDR3 coding sequence is TGTGCCAGCAGTGCCCCAGGGGTAACCACTGAAGCTTTCTTT. It is translated as CASSAPGVTTEAFF.

The chain recombines TRBV7-9 with TRBJ1-1, with D perhaps matching TRBD1 (6 bases). V dropped 5 bases and J dropped 1 base, with 14 bases sitting between them. Germline CDR1 reads SEHNR; CDR2 reads FQNEAQ (reference sequence). The CDR3 extends over 15 amino acids. As DNA, the CDR3 is TGTGCCAGCAGCCTCAACAGGGAGACGAACACTGAAGCTTTCTTT. It encodes CASSLNRETNTEAFF.

This clone appeared once. V and J are TRBV2 and TRBJ2-7; unclear D gene. Per the germline V gene, CDR1 is SNHLY and CDR2 is FYNNEI. This CDR3 has 15 amino acids. The ends were cut back, 3 bases at V and 2 bases at J, with 14 bases in the middle. Here the CDR3 DNA reads TGTGCCAGCAGTGACGACGGCGGCGGAGCCTACGAGCAGTACTTC. It translates to CASSDDGGGAYEQYF.

The chain joins TRBV28 to TRBJ1-4; D is unclear. Deletions cut 3 bases from V and 6 bases from J, with 8 bases between. The CDR3 has 13 amino acids. The V gene's germline CDR1 is MDHEN and CDR2 SYDVKM. CDR3 DNA sequence: TGTGCCAGCAGTTTGATAAGAGATGAAAAACTGTTTTTT. The encoded protein is CASSLIRDEKLFF.

The chain combines TRBV28 with TRBJ1-2, with D maybe TRBD1 (5 bases). Germline V gene lookup returns CDR1 MDHEN and CDR2 SYDVKM. This CDR3 has 12 residues. Trimming stripped 8 bases from V and 2 bases from J, with 9 bases between. CDR3 nucleotides: TGTGCCAGCGGGGGGGAGAACTATGGCTACACCTTC. It encodes CASGGENYGYTF.

This clone appeared a single time. The chain joins TRBV7-3 to TRBJ1-2; D is possibly TRBD1 (6 bases). Germline-derived CDR1 and CDR2 are SGHTA and FQGTGA. With 8 bases removed from V and 7 bases from J, the gap between germline ends came to 17 bases. CDR3 size: 13 residues. Here the CDR3 reads CASSPSEGGGYTF. The CDR3 DNA is TGTGCCAGCTCTCCATCAGAAGGGGGTGGCTACACCTTC. The full variable domain, rest sourced from reference TRBV7-3 and TRBJ1-2, is GAGVSQTPSNKVTEKGKYVELRCDPISGHTALYWYRQSLGQGPEFLIYFQGTGAADDSGLPNDRFFAVRPEGSVSTLKIQRTERGDSAVYLCASSPSEGGGYTFGSGTRLTVV.

The gene calls are TRBV5-1 and TRBJ1-1; D not certain. The ends were cut back, 4 bases at V and 6 bases at J, with 13 bases in the middle. The germline V gene encodes CDR1 SGHRS and CDR2 YFSETQ. CDR3 length: 13 amino acids. The CDR3 bases are TGCGCCAGCAGCCCGAACACCACACCTGAAGCTTTCTTT. Translated: CASSPNTTPEAFF. Supplemented by reference TRBV5-1 and TRBJ1-1, the full variable domain reads KAGVTQTPRYLIKTRGQQVTLSCSPISGHRSVSWYQQTPGQGLQFLFEYFSETQRNKGNFPGRFSGRQFSNSRSEMNVSTLELGDSALYLCASSPNTTPEAFFGQGTRLTVV.

This clone came up once. CDR3 residues: CASEPRPLRNTIYF. The CDR3 nucleotides read TGTGCCAGCGAACCTAGACCCCTGAGGAACACCATATATTTT. This rearrangement joins TRBV9 to TRBJ1-3; D uncertain. Germline V lookup: CDR1 SGDLS, CDR2 YYNGEE. Trimming pared 7 bases from V and 7 bases from J, leaving 18 bases between. The CDR3 totals 14 residues.

The J gene is TRBJ1-3, the V gene TRBV11-3; D unresolved. Germline-derived CDR1 and CDR2 are SGHNT and YENEEA. The CDR3 contains 13 residues. V lost 0 bases, J lost 3 bases, and 3 bases lay in between. CDR3 nucleotide sequence: TGTGCCAGCAGCTTAGATTATGGAAACACCATATATTTT. It specifies CASSLDYGNTIYF. Full variable domain (rest looked up from reference TRBV11-3 and TRBJ1-3): EAGVVQSPRYKIIEKKQPVAFWCNPISGHNTLYWYLQNLGQGPELLIRYENEEAVDDSQLPKDRFSAERLKGVDSTLKIQPAELGDSAVYLCASSLDYGNTIYFGEGSWLTVV.

The table lists this clone with a count of one. The chain employs TRBV27 and TRBJ2-6; 8 bases fit TRBD1. CDR1 and CDR2 (germline): MNHEY, SMNVEV (reference sequence). CDR3 length: 18 residues. Unmatched junction bases numbered 10, after V lost 6 bases and J lost 0 bases. CDR3 amino acids: CASSSATGTGSGANVLTF. DNA for the CDR3: TGTGCCAGCAGCTCCGCCACCGGGACAGGCTCTGGGGCCAACGTCCTGACTTTC.

The chain carries TRBV24-1 and TRBJ1-2; D remains ambiguous. CDR1 and CDR2 from the germline V gene are KGHDR and SFDVKD. The CDR3 is made up of 15 amino acids. The V and J ends lost 1 base and 4 bases respectively, with 12 bases between them. The CDR3 DNA is TGTGCCACCAGTGATTTTCCAGAGGAGGTCTATGGCTACACCTTC. Its translation is CATSDFPEEVYGYTF.

The chain is built from TRBV7-9 and TRBJ2-3; 7 bases are shared with TRBD1. CDR1 SEHNR and CDR2 FQNEAQ come from the germline V gene (reference sequence). The length of the CDR3 is 16 residues. Trimming took 1 base from V and 4 from J; bases not matched to a gene: 8. The CDR3 DNA reads as TGTGCCAGCAGCTTAGTCAAGACAGGGAGCGCAGATACGCAGTATTTT. It specifies CASSLVKTGSADTQYF.

This chain connects TRBV30 to TRBJ2-6, with 9 positions matching TRBD2. Per germline, CDR1 GTSNPN and CDR2 SVGIG (reference sequence). The CDR3 extends over 19 amino acids. V trimming: 0 bases; J trimming: 1 base; junction bases outside the gene matches: 10. Here the CDR3 reads CAWSVLWRGGQSGANVLTF. CDR3 coding DNA: TGTGCCTGGAGTGTACTGTGGCGGGGGGGCCAGTCTGGGGCCAACGTCCTGACTTTC. Looking up the rest from reference TRBV30 and TRBJ2-6 gives the full variable domain: SQTIHQWPATLVQPVGSPLSLECTVEGTSNPNLYWYRQAAGRGLQLLFYSVGIGQISSEVPQNLSASRPQDRQFILSSKKLLLSDSGFYLCAWSVLWRGGQSGANVLTFGAGSRLTVL.

The chain couples TRBV24-1 to TRBJ1-2, with TRBD1 identical over 11 bases. Germline-derived CDR1 and CDR2 are KGHDR and SFDVKD. J gave up 4 bases and V 4 bases, and 7 bases lay outside the gene matches. This CDR3 is built from 16 residues. The CDR3 reads CATSDPRTGGVYGYTF. The CDR3 nucleotides read TGTGCCACCAGTGACCCCCGGACAGGGGGCGTCTATGGCTACACCTTC.

The gene calls are TRBV27 and TRBJ2-7; 8 bases are shared with TRBD1. The CDR3 runs to 15 residues. Trimming at V came to 7 bases and at J to 4 bases, leaving 12 bases not matched to a gene. Germline V gene lookup returns CDR1 MNHEY and CDR2 SMNVEV (reference sequence). For the CDR3, the DNA is TGTGCCAGCACCTTACGACAGGGGAGTCTATACGAGCAGTACTTC. Protein: CASTLRQGSLYEQYF.

This clone was counted a single time. The V call is TRBV18, the J call TRBJ1-3; D ambiguous. Looked up from germline, CDR1 is KGHSH and CDR2 is LQKENI. The V end was cut by 2 bases, the J end by 2 bases, with 13 bases between. The CDR3 length is 16 residues. In DNA, the CDR3 is TGTGCCAGCTCACCATCTTCCCAGGTGGCTGGAAACACCATATATTTT. It encodes CASSPSSQVAGNTIYF. Full variable domain (remainder filled in from reference TRBV18 and TRBJ1-3): NAGVMQNPRHLVRRRGQEARLRCSPMKGHSHVYWYRQLPEEGLKFMVYLQKENIIDESGMPKERFSAEFPKEGPSILRIQQVVRGDSAAYFCASSPSSQVAGNTIYFGEGSWLTVV.